This T cell receptor beta chain was sequenced during a study of T cell responses to AZD1222 COVID-19 vaccine. Notes on the study in general: Only 5 or 6 people who got AZD1222 tested seropositive at baseline. The repertoires were collected only after the peak T cell response. Most donors were white British and more were female, and clonal diversity was possibly underestimated.

A note on this clone: Its antigen is unidentified.

Method: immunoSEQ multiplex PCR; TCRdb's copy keeps in-frame clones and lacks some. The table lists roughly 120,000 clones, about 92% of them singletons. The CDR3 has 15 amino acids. V gave up 4 bases and J gave up 7 bases; unmatched junction bases: 12. CDR1 and CDR2 (germline): MGHRA, YSYEKL. V usage is TRBV4-1 and J usage is TRBJ1-1; TRBD1 matches 7 bases. The origin of this receptor is an adult in good health. The source material was peripheral blood, sampled on day 0 of AZD1222 vaccination. This chain's CDR3 is CASSLKTGRGNEAFF. CDR3 in DNA: TGCGCCAGCAGCCTTAAGACAGGGAGGGGGAATGAAGCTTTCTTT.